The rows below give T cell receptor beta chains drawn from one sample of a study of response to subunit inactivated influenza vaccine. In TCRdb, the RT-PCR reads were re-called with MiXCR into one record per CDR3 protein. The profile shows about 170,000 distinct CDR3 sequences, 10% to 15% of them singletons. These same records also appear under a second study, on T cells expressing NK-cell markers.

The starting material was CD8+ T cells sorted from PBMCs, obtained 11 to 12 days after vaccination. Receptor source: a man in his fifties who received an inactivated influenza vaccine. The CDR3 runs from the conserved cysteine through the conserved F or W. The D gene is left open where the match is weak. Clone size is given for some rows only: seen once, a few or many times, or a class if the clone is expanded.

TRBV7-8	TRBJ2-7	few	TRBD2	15	TGTGCCAGCAGCTCCGATAGCGGGAAAAGATACGAGCAGTACTTC	CASSSDSGKRYEQYF
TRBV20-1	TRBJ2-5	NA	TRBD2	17	TGCAGTCCCCCCCTGGGCGCTAGCGGAAAACTACAAGAGACCCAGTACTTC	CSPPLGASGKLQETQYF
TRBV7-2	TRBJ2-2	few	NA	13	TGTGCCACCACTATCGGGGGATCCGGGGAGCTGTTTTTT	CATTIGGSGELFF
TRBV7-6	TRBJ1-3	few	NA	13	TGTGCCAGCAGCGCGCCGGGAGGAAACACCATATATTTT	CASSAPGGNTIYF
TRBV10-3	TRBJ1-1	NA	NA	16	TGTGCCATCAGTCCGGGACGGGCAATTTTGAACACTGAAGCTTTCTTT	CAISPGRAILNTEAFF
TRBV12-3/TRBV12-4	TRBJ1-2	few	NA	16	TGTGCCAGCAGTTTAGCGCCTCCAGGGAGGAACTATGGCTACACCTTC	CASSLAPPGRNYGYTF
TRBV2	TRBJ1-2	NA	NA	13	TGTGCCAGCAGTGAGACCAACAACTATGGCTACACCTTC	CASSETNNYGYTF
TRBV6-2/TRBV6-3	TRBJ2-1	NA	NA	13	TGTGCCAGCAGTTACGGGAACTACAATGAGCAGTTCTTC	CASSYGNYNEQFF
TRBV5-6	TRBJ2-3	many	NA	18	TGTGCCAGCAGCCGCACTTACACCGGGCGGGACTTCACAGATACGCAGTATTTT	CASSRTYTGRDFTDTQYF
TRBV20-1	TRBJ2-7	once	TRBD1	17	TGCAGTGCTAGTTTTCCGGTGGACAGGGAGGAGACCCACGAGCAGTACTTC	CSASFPVDREETHEQYF
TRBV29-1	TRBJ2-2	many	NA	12	TGCAGCGTTGATCCTGGGACCGGGGAGCTGTTTTTT	CSVDPGTGELFF
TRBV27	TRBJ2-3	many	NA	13	TGTGCCAGCAGTCTAACCTGGACAGATACGCAGTATTTT	CASSLTWTDTQYF
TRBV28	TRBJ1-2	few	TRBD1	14	TGTGCCAGCAGCTTACAGGGGACTTTTTATGGCTACACCTTC	CASSLQGTFYGYTF
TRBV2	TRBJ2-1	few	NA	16	TGTGCCAGCAGTACAGTTGGTGGGACCCAGGTTTTTGAGCAGTTCTTC	CASSTVGGTQVFEQFF
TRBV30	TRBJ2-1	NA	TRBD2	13	TGTGCCTGGTACAAGGGGACTAGCAAGGAGCAGTTCTTC	CAWYKGTSKEQFF
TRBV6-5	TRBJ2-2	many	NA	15	TGTGCCAGCAGTTACGGGGGGACGAACACCGGGGAGCTGTTTTTT	CASSYGGTNTGELFF
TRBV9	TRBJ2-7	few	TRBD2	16	TGTGCCAGCAGCCCGAGGCCGGGACTAGCGGTCTACGAGCAGTACTTC	CASSPRPGLAVYEQYF
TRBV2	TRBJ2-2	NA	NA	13	TGTGCCAGCTGGGCCGGGAACACCGGGGAGCTGTTTTTT	CASWAGNTGELFF
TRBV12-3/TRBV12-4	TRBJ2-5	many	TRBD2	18	TGTGCCAGCAGTCCAGGACTAGCGGGACTTCCTCTACAAGAGACCCAGTACTTC	CASSPGLAGLPLQETQYF
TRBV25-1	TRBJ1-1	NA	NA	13	TGTGCCAGCAGTGCCACACAGGGCACTGAAGCTTTCTTT	CASSATQGTEAFF
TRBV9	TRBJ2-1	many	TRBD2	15	TGTGCCAGCAGCGTAGGCTTGGGACTAGCGGGAGAGCAGTTCTTC	CASSVGLGLAGEQFF
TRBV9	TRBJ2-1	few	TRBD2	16	TGTGCCAGCAGCGTAGGTCTAGCGGGTTCGTACAATGAGCAGTTCTTC	CASSVGLAGSYNEQFF
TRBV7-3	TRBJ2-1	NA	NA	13	TGTGCCAGCAGCTTGGGTCTCAGAGGTGAGCAGTTCTTC	CASSLGLRGEQFF
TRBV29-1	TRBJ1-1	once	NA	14	TGCAGCGTTGACTCTGAAGTCTTGAACACTGAAGCTATCTTT	CSVDSEVLNTEAIF
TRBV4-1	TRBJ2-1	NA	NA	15	TGCGCCAGCAGCCAAGTGTTAAAAGCGAGCGATGAGCAGTTCTTC	CASSQVLKASDEQFF
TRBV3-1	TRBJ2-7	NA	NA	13	TGTGCCAGCAGCCAAGGTATGGCCTACGAGCAGTACTTC	CASSQGMAYEQYF
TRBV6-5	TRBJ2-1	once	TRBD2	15	TGTGCCAGCAGTTACGAGACTAGCGGGAAGGATGAGCAGTTCTTC	CASSYETSGKDEQFF
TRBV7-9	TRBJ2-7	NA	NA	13	TGTGCCAGCAGCATTGCTTTGGGGAGCGAGCAGTACTTC	CASSIALGSEQYF
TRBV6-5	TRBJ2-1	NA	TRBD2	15	TGTGCCAGCAGTTTGCTAGCGGGGCATTACAATGAGCAGTTCTTC	CASSLLAGHYNEQFF
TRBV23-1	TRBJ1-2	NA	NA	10	TGCGCCAGCAGTCACTATGGCTACACCTTC	CASSHYGYTF
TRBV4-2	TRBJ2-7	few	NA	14	TGTGCCAGCAGCCAAGATTTGGGGGGCAACGAGCAGTACTTC	CASSQDLGGNEQYF
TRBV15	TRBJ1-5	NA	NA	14	TGTGCCACCAGCAGAGATCTGTCCCTTCAGCCCCAGCATTTT	CATSRDLSLQPQHF
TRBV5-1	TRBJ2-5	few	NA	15	TGCGCCAGCAGCTTGGCGGGAAACGGCCAAGAGACCCAGTACTTC	CASSLAGNGQETQYF
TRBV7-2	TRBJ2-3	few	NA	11	TGTGCCAGCACCAACACAGATACGCAGTATTTT	CASTNTDTQYF
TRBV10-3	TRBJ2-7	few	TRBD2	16	TGTGCCATCAGTGGGGATCTAGCGGGCATCTCCTACGAGCAGTACTTC	CAISGDLAGISYEQYF
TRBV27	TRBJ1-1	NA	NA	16	TGTGCCAGCAGCTCCATTTGGGGGGGTAGTATCACTGAAGCTTTCTTT	CASSSIWGGSITEAFF
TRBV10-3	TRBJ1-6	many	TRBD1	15	TGTGCCACCAGTGACAGGGTAGATCGGAATTCACCCCTCCACTTT	CATSDRVDRNSPLHF
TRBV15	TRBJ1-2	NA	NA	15	TGTGCCACCAGCAGAGATCGTAGCAAAGTCTATGGCTACACCTTC	CATSRDRSKVYGYTF
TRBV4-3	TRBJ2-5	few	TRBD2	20	TGCGCCAGCAGCCAAGAGTCGCGGGGGGGCGGTGGGTCGAGTCTAGAGACCCAGTACTTC	CASSQESRGGGGSSLETQYF
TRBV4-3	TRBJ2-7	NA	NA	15	TGCGCCAGCAGCCAAGAGAGGGACCCGACCTACGAGCAGTACTTC	CASSQERDPTYEQYF
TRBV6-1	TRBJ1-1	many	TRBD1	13	TGTGCCAGCAGTGACAGGGGGCCCACTGAAGCTTTCTTT	CASSDRGPTEAFF
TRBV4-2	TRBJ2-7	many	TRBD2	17	TGTGCCAGCAGCCAAGAGGGGAGTAGCGGGGGGTACTACGAGCAGTACTTC	CASSQEGSSGGYYEQYF